Listed below are T cell receptor beta chains from one sample, sequenced in a study of T-cell memory formation after mild COVID-19. TCRdb called the 5' RACE reads again in MiXCR, with one record for every CDR3 protein. The table lists a few hundred thousand distinct CDR3 sequences, roughly 23% of them singletons. Sequenced material: PBMCs or a T cell subset sorted from them (not recorded which). The receptors originated from an adult woman who had mild COVID-19 (a few samples of this study predate the infection). Cell type and time point are not known. Both conserved end residues are part of each CDR3. D genes are given only for firm matches. The size of a clone is reported for some rows only, either as once, few or many, or as a class for expanded clones.

V	size	D	J	CDR3	DNA
TRBV6-5	.	.	TRBJ2-1	CASSYSGPGDEQFF	TGTGCCAGCAGTTACTCGGGCCCGGGAGATGAGCAGTTCTTC
TRBV7-3	.	TRBD1	TRBJ2-7	CASSWTGSEEQYF	TGTGCCAGCAGCTGGACAGGCTCGGAAGAGCAGTACTTC
TRBV7-3	.	.	TRBJ1-2	CASSLPGAPPTF	TGTGCCAGCAGCTTACCTGGCGCGCCTCCCACCTTC
TRBV29-1	few	.	TRBJ1-1	CSVEDLGQQGRAFF	TGCAGCGTTGAAGATCTTGGGCAACAGGGCCGGGCTTTCTTT
TRBV2	few	.	TRBJ2-7	CASRGGGLYEQYF	TGTGCCAGCAGGGGAGGGGGGCTCTACGAGCAGTACTTC
TRBV12-3/TRBV12-4	.	.	TRBJ2-3	CASRVLGTDTQYF	TGTGCCAGCAGGGTGCTTGGCACAGATACGCAGTATTTT
TRBV29-1	.	.	TRBJ2-2	CGYKTGNTGELFF	TGCGGATATAAGACAGGGAACACCGGGGAGCTGTTTTTT
TRBV6-2/TRBV6-3	.	TRBD2	TRBJ2-1	CASRGTSGVNSYNEQFF	TGTGCCAGCAGGGGGACTAGCGGAGTAAACTCCTACAATGAGCAGTTCTTC
TRBV27	.	.	TRBJ1-5	CASSRTQSNQPQHF	TGTGCCAGCAGCCGCACACAGAGCAATCAGCCCCAGCATTTT
TRBV24-1	.	.	TRBJ2-7	CATSGWTDYEQYF	TGTGCCACCAGTGGCTGGACGGACTACGAGCAGTACTTC
TRBV20-1	.	TRBD2	TRBJ2-1	CSASGTTSYNEQFF	TGCAGTGCGTCCGGGACTACCTCCTACAATGAGCAGTTCTTC
TRBV29-1	.	.	TRBJ2-6	CSVRSGANVLTF	TGCAGCGTTCGGTCTGGGGCCAACGTCCTGACTTTC
TRBV12-3/TRBV12-4	.	.	TRBJ1-4	CASSPPGRVRTNEKLFF	TGTGCCAGCAGTCCACCAGGCAGGGTTAGGACTAATGAAAAACTGTTTTTT
TRBV4-3	.	.	TRBJ2-7	CASSQVRIDEQYF	TGCGCCAGCAGCCAAGTGCGGATCGACGAGCAGTACTTC
TRBV9	.	.	TRBJ2-7	CASSVAGSTYEQYF	TGTGCCAGCAGCGTAGCAGGGTCTACCTACGAGCAGTACTTC
TRBV25-1	few	TRBD1	TRBJ1-2	CASSEPGQGAFGYTF	TGTGCCAGCAGTGAACCGGGACAGGGGGCCTTCGGCTACACCTTC
TRBV12-3/TRBV12-4	.	TRBD1	TRBJ1-2	CASSPNPGQGAYGYTF	TGTGCCAGCAGTCCCAACCCGGGACAGGGTGCCTATGGCTACACCTTC
TRBV4-1	.	TRBD2	TRBJ2-5	CASSPLSTSGEKTQYF	TGCGCCAGCAGCCCCCTCTCGACTAGCGGGGAAAAGACCCAGTACTTC
TRBV7-9	once	TRBD2	TRBJ2-5	CASSFRTSGSGETQYF	TGTGCCAGCAGCTTCCGGACTAGCGGGAGCGGGGAGACCCAGTACTTC
TRBV5-6	.	.	TRBJ1-2	CASSLSTVYGYTF	TGTGCCAGCAGCTTGTCGACAGTCTATGGCTACACCTTC
TRBV29-1	.	TRBD2	TRBJ2-7	CSVGGLSEQYF	TGCAGCGTTGGGGGACTATCCGAGCAGTACTTC
TRBV24-1	few	TRBD1	TRBJ2-3	CATSVRQGATDTQYF	TGTGCCACCAGTGTGCGGCAGGGGGCAACAGATACGCAGTATTTT
TRBV14	.	.	TRBJ2-6	CASSRNRASSGANVLTF	TGTGCCAGCAGCCGCAACAGGGCCTCCTCTGGGGCCAACGTCCTGACTTTC
TRBV5-1	few	TRBD2	TRBJ2-7	CASSPRGGASYEQYF	TGCGCCAGCAGCCCCCGGGGGGGGGCTTCCTACGAGCAGTACTTC
TRBV5-1	.	TRBD2	TRBJ2-5	CASSLTSGGEKTQYF	TGCGCCAGCAGCCTGACTAGCGGGGGGGAGAAGACCCAGTACTTC
TRBV15	few	TRBD1	TRBJ2-7	CATSRTRTGEAYEQYF	TGTGCCACCAGCAGAACAAGGACAGGGGAGGCCTACGAGCAGTACTTC
TRBV20-1	.	.	TRBJ2-2	CSARRAGGNTGELFF	TGCAGTGCTAGAAGGGCTGGGGGCAACACCGGGGAGCTGTTTTTT
TRBV11-2	few	.	TRBJ2-2	CASKRLGGELFF	TGTGCCAGCAAACGGCTGGGAGGGGAGCTGTTTTTT
TRBV9	.	.	TRBJ1-3	CASSARQDTFISGNTIYF	TGTGCCAGCAGCGCCAGACAGGACACTTTTATCTCTGGAAACACCATATATTTT
TRBV7-6	few	.	TRBJ2-7	CASSPGEGVYEQYF	TGTGCCAGCAGCCCCGGAGAGGGCGTCTACGAGCAGTACTTC
TRBV19	.	.	TRBJ2-1	CASRPGYNEQFF	TGTGCCAGTAGACCGGGGTACAATGAGCAGTTCTTC
TRBV19	few	.	TRBJ1-5	CATAQGNQPQHF	TGTGCCACTGCGCAGGGTAATCAGCCCCAGCATTTT
TRBV5-1	.	TRBD2	TRBJ2-5	CASSRGGQWQETQYF	TGCGCCAGCAGCCGGGGGGGCCAGTGGCAAGAGACCCAGTACTTC
TRBV20-1	few	.	TRBJ2-1	CSARSRATYNEQFF	TGCAGTGCTAGATCTCGAGCCACCTACAATGAGCAGTTCTTC
TRBV18	.	TRBD1	TRBJ2-5	CASSQGTGFQETQYF	TGTGCCAGCTCACAAGGGACAGGATTCCAAGAGACCCAGTACTTC
TRBV5-1	few	.	TRBJ2-1	CASSLALASGNEQFF	TGCGCCAGCAGCTTGGCGCTAGCCTCGGGGAATGAGCAGTTCTTC
TRBV5-4	.	TRBD1	TRBJ2-1	CASSSPGQWDNEQFF	TGTGCCAGCAGCTCTCCGGGACAGTGGGACAATGAGCAGTTCTTC
TRBV7-9	.	.	TRBJ2-7	CASSFVNPGGEQYF	TGTGCCAGCAGCTTCGTGAACCCTGGCGGCGAGCAGTACTTC
TRBV24-1	.	.	TRBJ2-2	CATSGQGGPGELFF	TGTGCCACCAGTGGACAGGGAGGCCCCGGGGAGCTGTTTTTT
TRBV25-1	.	.	TRBJ1-4	CASSEYGGADEKLFF	TGTGCCAGCAGTGAATACGGGGGAGCGGATGAAAAACTGTTTTTT
TRBV3-1	.	.	TRBJ1-3	CASSRPGQLSGNTIYF	TGTGCCAGCAGCCGACCGGGACAACTCTCTGGAAACACCATATATTTT
TRBV15	.	.	TRBJ2-2	CATSRDPAGELFF	TGTGCCACCAGCAGAGATCCCGCTGGGGAGCTGTTTTTT
TRBV14	.	TRBD2	TRBJ2-5	CASSLRTSGTETQYF	TGTGCCAGCAGCCTCCGGACTAGCGGGACAGAGACCCAGTACTTC
TRBV7-6	few	.	TRBJ2-3	CASSLAPGRASTDTQYF	TGTGCCAGCAGCTTAGCGCCGGGCCGCGCTAGCACAGATACGCAGTATTTT